Sequencing of this TCR beta chain was carried out in a study of blood T cell repertoires in COVID-19. Under the authors' procedure: Reference gene primer amplification in the assay estimated nucleated cell counts. Produced via immunoSEQ multiplex PCR; TCRdb's table is partial and in-frame only. V and J calls and clone size follow that table, whereas D and trimming were derived from the DNA. The table has roughly 400,000 clones, more than 70% seen once. Trimming took 1 base from V and 4 from J; bases not matched to a gene: 8. CDR1 MNHNS and CDR2 SASEGT come from the germline V gene. There are 16 residues in the CDR3. This clone is a singleton in its sample. Participant-given clinical history determined each cohort assignment.

The genes are TRBV6-1 and TRBJ1-2, with 8 bases aligning to TRBD1. The sequenced material came from PBMCs or T cells enriched from blood (not recorded which). This clonotype was sampled from a woman aged 18 to 35 who had been exposed to COVID-19. The CDR3 bases are TGTGCCAGCAGTGAAGAAGCTCGGGGACAGGTCTATGGCTACACCTTC. Residues: CASSEEARGQVYGYTF.